A single sample is the source of the 20 T cell receptor beta chains below, sequenced in a study of T cell repertoires in cytomegalovirus infection. Their antigens are not known. TCRdb fed the reads into MiXCR, producing one record per CDR3 protein. The sample includes 380,000 or so distinct CDR3 sequences, about 35% seen only once; the top ten take about 14%. Source: cultured PBMCs, taken from culture after CMV antigen stimulation. The receptors derive from a human donor in good health (CMV status not recorded). Some clones in this sample may be carry-over from other donors' samples.

The J gene is TRBJ2-1, the V gene TRBV24-1; 11 nucleotides align to TRBD2. V was clipped by 4 bases and J by 5 bases; unmatched bases: 6. This CDR3 spans 16 amino acids. Per the germline V gene, CDR1 is KGHDR and CDR2 is SFDVKD. The CDR3 nucleotides are TGTGCCACCAGTGACCCGGGACTAGCGGTAAACAATGAGCAGTTCTTC. Amino acid sequence: CATSDPGLAVNNEQFF.

This clonotype turned up a few times. V and J are TRBV12-5 and TRBJ1-5; unclear D gene. This CDR3 comprises 14 residues. Deletions cut 0 bases from V and 8 bases from J, with 11 bases between. From germline, CDR1 is LGHNT and CDR2 FRNRAP. The CDR3: CASGLVQGLEPQHF. The DNA for the CDR3 is TGTGCTAGTGGTTTGGTACAAGGGTTGGAGCCCCAGCATTTT.

The V and J genes are TRBV19 and TRBJ1-4; D is unclear. This CDR3 spans 14 amino acids. Between the trimmed V and J ends, which lost 5 bases and 1 base, there was a span of 8 bases. The V gene's germline CDR1 is LNHDA and CDR2 SQIVND (reference sequence). The CDR3 loop reads CASSRGETNEKLFF. The CDR3, as DNA: TGTGCCAGTAGTCGCGGGGAAACTAATGAAAAACTGTTTTTT. The whole variable domain, remainder taken from reference TRBV19 and TRBJ1-4, is DGGITQSPKYLFRKEGQNVTLSCEQNLNHDAMYWYRQDPGQGLRLIYYSQIVNDFQKGDIAEGYSVSREKKESFPLTVTSAQKNPTAFYLCASSRGETNEKLFFGSGTQLSVL.

V is TRBV14 and J is TRBJ2-7; D gene unclear. Germline-derived CDR1 and CDR2 are SGHDN and FVKESK. Trimming stripped 4 bases from V and 2 bases from J, with 15 bases between. This CDR3 is 15 amino acids long. In DNA, the CDR3 is TGTGCCAGCAGCCCCCGCCTCTCGGGCACCTACGAGCAGTACTTC. It translates to CASSPRLSGTYEQYF.

This clonotype has more than one count but fewer than ten. The chain is built from TRBV6-5 and TRBJ2-5, with 10 bases fitting TRBD2. This CDR3 region has 14 residues. CDR1 MNHEY and CDR2 SVGAGI come from the germline V gene. Trimming cost V 7 bases and J 8 bases; bases outside gene matches: 10. The CDR3 bases are TGTGCCAGCACTCCACTAGCGGGATTTAAAACCCAGTACTTC. Translating gives CASTPLAGFKTQYF.

V and J are TRBV9 and TRBJ1-3, with D unresolved. Germline lookup yields CDR1 SGDLS and CDR2 YYNGEE. Trimming took off 4 bases at V and 2 bases at J, with 16 bases between the two ends. The length of the CDR3 is 16 residues. The CDR3 protein is CASSLGTGPAGNTIYF. CDR3 DNA: TGTGCCAGCAGCCTAGGAACCGGGCCGGCTGGAAACACCATATATTTT. The full variable domain, with the rest looked up from reference TRBV9 and TRBJ1-3, is DSGVTQTPKHLITATGQRVTLRCSPRSGDLSVYWYQQSLDQGLQFLIQYYNGEERAKGNILERFSAQQFPDLHSELNLSSLELGDSALYFCASSLGTGPAGNTIYFGEGSWLTVV.

This clonotype has just one count. The DNA for the CDR3 is TGCAGTGCTAGAGATCAAGCTAGCGGCGATCATAGCACAGATACGCAGTATTTT. This translates into CSARDQASGDHSTDTQYF. This chain joins TRBV20-1 and TRBJ2-3, with 7 nucleotides matching TRBD2. Germline CDR1 and CDR2: DFQATT and SNEGSKA (reference sequence). This CDR3 is built from 18 residues. V gave up 0 bases and J gave up 0 bases; unmatched junction bases: 12.

The V call is TRBV5-4, the J call TRBJ2-2; no clear D. V was shortened by 0 bases and J by 7 bases, with 4 bases between the two germline ends. Germline values: CDR1 SGHNT, CDR2 YYREEE (reference sequence). The CDR3 covers 12 residues. CDR3 region: CASSLELGELFF. The CDR3 DNA follows: TGTGCCAGCAGCTTGGAACTCGGGGAGCTGTTTTTT.

The CDR3 DNA follows: TGTGCCAGCAGCTTGTACAGGAACGCAATGAACACTGAAGCTTTCTTT. It specifies CASSLYRNAMNTEAFF. The chain has TRBV7-8 and TRBJ1-1; the D gene is possibly TRBD1 (5 bases). Germline CDR1 is SGHVS and CDR2 is FQNEAQ. The CDR3 sequence is 16 residues long. Trimming pared 3 bases from V and 0 bases from J, leaving 14 bases between. Filled out from reference TRBV7-8 and TRBJ1-1, the complete variable domain reads GAGVSQSPRYKVAKRGQDVALRCDPISGHVSLFWYQQALGQGPEFLTYFQNEAQLDKSGLPSDRFFAERPEGSVSTLKIQRTQQEDSAVYLCASSLYRNAMNTEAFFGQGTRLTVV.

In this sample, this clonotype turned up a few times. The chain couples TRBV7-8 to TRBJ2-5, with TRBD2 as a possible D gene (6 bases). CDR1 is SGHVS and CDR2 is FQNEAQ in the germline V gene. V lost 3 bases and J lost 2, with 13 bases in between. CDR3 length: 15 amino acids. The CDR3 loop reads CASSLVGLFQETQYF. The CDR3 DNA follows: TGTGCCAGCAGCTTGGTTGGACTATTTCAAGAGACCCAGTACTTC.

This clonotype was seen many times. V and J are TRBV20-1 and TRBJ2-5; D might be TRBD1 (7 bases). Trimming removed 5 bases at V and 4 bases at J, with 14 bases between. In germline, CDR1 is DFQATT, CDR2 SNEGSKA (reference sequence). CDR3 size: 13 residues. The CDR3 here is CSAFRQGGETQYF. The CDR3, as DNA: TGCAGTGCTTTTAGACAGGGAGGAGAGACCCAGTACTTC.

The chain employs TRBV7-2 and TRBJ1-2; D is undetermined. Germline lookup yields CDR1 SGHTA and CDR2 FQGNSA. The CDR3 totals 14 residues. V lost 1 base and J lost 4, with 10 bases in between. CDR3 DNA: TGTGCCAGCAGCTTAGTCCCAGGCCCCTATGGCTACACCTTC. Protein product: CASSLVPGPYGYTF.

The chain employs TRBV28 and TRBJ2-3; a weak D match, TRBD2 (5 bases). Per germline, CDR1 MDHEN and CDR2 SYDVKM. Trimming removed 6 bases from V and 3 bases from J, with 16 bases in between. This CDR3 comprises 15 residues. The CDR3 loop reads CASRRLIALTDTQYF. In DNA, the CDR3 is TGTGCCAGCAGAAGACTAATAGCGCTGACAGATACGCAGTATTTT.

This clonotype was seen a few times. The chain carries TRBV28 and TRBJ2-1; no reliable D call. The CDR3 totals 12 residues. Trimming took 2 bases from V and 8 from J, leaving 7 bases between them. Germline V lookup: CDR1 MDHEN, CDR2 SYDVKM. The CDR3 DNA follows: TGTGCCAGCAGTTTAGGTCGGGATGAGCAGTTCTTC. Translated, it gives CASSLGRDEQFF.

The CDR3 is CASSVGLHQFF. The CDR3 DNA reads as TGTGCCAGCAGCGTTGGACTGCATCAGTTCTTC. J is TRBJ2-1 and V is TRBV7-9; tentatively, D is TRBD2 (5 bases). Trimming cost V 5 bases and J 13 bases, with 12 bases left between them. This CDR3 contains 11 residues. Germline assignment: CDR1 SEHNR and CDR2 FQNEAQ (reference sequence).

A remark on this clonotype: A much larger clone sits a single nucleotide away, making a read error possible. The genes are TRBV7-2 and TRBJ2-7, with 7 positions matching TRBD2. CDR3 size: 15 residues. Germline CDR1 and CDR2: SGHTA and FQGNSA. The trim removed 2 bases at V and 3 bases at J, leaving 7 bases unmatched. The chain's CDR3 is CASSLQTSRYYEQYF. The CDR3, as DNA: TGTGCCAGCAGCTTACAGACTAGCAGGTACTACGAGCAGTACTTC. Combining the CDR3 with reference TRBV7-2 and TRBJ2-7 gives the whole variable domain GAGVSQSPSNKVTEKGKDVELRCDPISGHTALYWYRQSLGQGLEFLIYFQGNSAPDKSGLPSDRFSAERTGGSVSTLTIQRTQQEDSAVYLCASSLQTSRYYEQYFGPGTRLTVT.

This sequence joins TRBV6-2 or TRBV6-3 and TRBJ2-7; weak D call: TRBD1 (7 bases). This CDR3 has 15 amino acids. The germline V and J ends were trimmed by 0 bases and 6 bases, with 15 bases remaining between them. Per the germline V gene, CDR1 is MNHEY and CDR2 is SVGEGT. The CDR3 here is CASSYSRRQGGEQYF. CDR3 nucleotide sequence: TGTGCCAGCAGTTACTCGAGGAGACAGGGAGGCGAGCAGTACTTC.

The CDR3 region is CASKGRGKASYEQYF. The CDR3 nucleotides are TGTGCCAGCAAGGGCAGGGGAAAGGCCAGCTACGAGCAGTACTTC. The chain carries TRBV6-2 or TRBV6-3 and TRBJ2-7; TRBD1 is a possible D gene (6 bases). CDR3 length equals 15 residues. CDR1 and CDR2 from the germline V gene are MNHEY and SVGEGT. V lost 7 bases and J lost 3, with 19 bases in between.

The rearrangement uses TRBV30 and TRBJ2-1; either TRBD1 or TRBD2 may fit D (5 bases each). The V end lost 1 base, the J end lost 0 bases, and 13 bases lay between the germline ends. Germline CDR1 reads GTSNPN; CDR2 reads SVGIG (reference sequence). The CDR3 totals 16 residues. CDR3 amino acids: CAWSASGTNSYNEQFF. DNA of the CDR3: TGTGCCTGGAGTGCATCTGGGACGAACTCCTACAATGAGCAGTTCTTC.

This clonotype has a handful of counts. The chain joins TRBV6-1 to TRBJ2-5; D not certain. V was trimmed by 6 bases and J by 3 bases, leaving 17 bases between them. Germline CDR1 reads MNHNS; CDR2 reads SASEGT. The CDR3 contains 15 residues. This CDR3 is CASRRTRMGEETQYF. CDR3 nucleotide sequence: TGTGCCAGCAGGCGTACTCGGATGGGCGAAGAGACCCAGTACTTC.